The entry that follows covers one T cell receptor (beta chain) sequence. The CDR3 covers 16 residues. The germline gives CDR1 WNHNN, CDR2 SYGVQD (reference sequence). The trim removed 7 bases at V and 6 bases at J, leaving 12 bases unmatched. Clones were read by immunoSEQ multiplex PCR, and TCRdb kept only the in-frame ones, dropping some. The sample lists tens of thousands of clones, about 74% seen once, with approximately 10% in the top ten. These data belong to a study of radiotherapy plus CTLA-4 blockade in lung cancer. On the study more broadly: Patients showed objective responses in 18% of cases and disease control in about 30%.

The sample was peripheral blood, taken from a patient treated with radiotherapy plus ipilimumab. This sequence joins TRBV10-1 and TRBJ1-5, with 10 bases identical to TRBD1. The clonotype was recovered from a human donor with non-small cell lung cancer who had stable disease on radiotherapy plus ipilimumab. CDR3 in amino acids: CASTRVRTGGRQPQHF. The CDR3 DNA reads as TGCGCCAGCACGAGGGTCCGGACAGGGGGGCGTCAGCCCCAGCATTTT.